Each of the 22 T cell receptor beta chains below was sequenced from the same sample in a study of shared clonotypes between healthy human individuals. Repertoires were generated with immunoSEQ multiplex PCR, while TCRdb's copy carries only in-frame clones and drops some. The sample contains 2 million to 2.5 million clones, about 94% of which appear only once. The source material was naive CD4+ T cells sorted from blood. Subset described: CD45RA+ positively selected. The receptors shown here come from a man younger than 30 in good health.

The genes are TRBV7-9 and TRBJ2-1; 13 bases are a match to TRBD2. J lost 6 bases, V lost 5 bases, and 7 bases had no gene match. Germline CDR1 is SEHNR and CDR2 is FQNEAQ (reference sequence). The CDR3 sequence is 16 residues long. CDR3 residues: CASSNRLAGGPNEQFF. The CDR3 DNA reads as TGTGCCAGCAGCAATAGACTAGCGGGGGGCCCCAATGAGCAGTTCTTC.

This clone was picked up a small number of times. The genes are TRBV9 and TRBJ2-2; D unresolved. This CDR3 is 16 amino acids long. CDR1 SGDLS and CDR2 YYNGEE come from the germline V gene. Trimming pared 0 bases from V and 4 bases from J, leaving 13 bases between. This CDR3 is CASSVVGSTSTGELFF. The CDR3, as DNA: TGTGCCAGCAGCGTAGTAGGGTCCACCTCCACCGGGGAGCTGTTTTTT.

This rearrangement joins TRBV11-2 to TRBJ2-5; 12 positions agree with TRBD2. Trimming at V came to 5 bases and at J to 2 bases, leaving 6 bases not matched to a gene. CDR3 size: 16 residues. Germline V CDR1 and CDR2: SGHAT, FQNNGV. CDR3 DNA: TGTGCCAGCAGCAAGACTAGCGGGGGACCTCAAGAGACCCAGTACTTC. It yields the protein CASSKTSGGPQETQYF.

V gene TRBV10-3 combines with J gene TRBJ2-3; TRBD2 aligns across 13 bases. The CDR3 is made up of 18 amino acids. The ends lost 1 base at V and 3 bases at J; junction bases unmatched: 7. Germline-derived CDR1 and CDR2 are ENHRY and SYGVKD. In nucleotides, the CDR3 is TGTGCCATCAGTGAGTGGACTAGCGGGAGCGCCGAGACAGATACGCAGTATTTT. Its protein is CAISEWTSGSAETDTQYF.

The chain employs TRBV4-1 and TRBJ1-5; 7 nucleotides match TRBD1. The germline V gene has CDR1 MGHRA and CDR2 YSYEKL. V was clipped by 1 base and J by 3 bases; unmatched bases: 6. This CDR3 comprises 16 residues. The CDR3 DNA reads as TGCGCCAGCAGCCAAGGGCAGGGGGGACCCAATCAGCCCCAGCATTTT. Translated, it gives CASSQGQGGPNQPQHF.

The genes are TRBV7-3 and TRBJ2-1; weak D call: TRBD2 (7 bases). The V gene's germline CDR1 is SGHTA and CDR2 FQGTGA. V dropped 1 base and J dropped 0 bases, with 19 bases sitting between them. This CDR3 is built from 19 residues. CDR3 DNA: TGTGCCAGCAGCTTAAGACCCACGGTTGGGGGGGCCTCCTACAATGAGCAGTTCTTC. This sequence encodes CASSLRPTVGGASYNEQFF.

This chain joins TRBV2 and TRBJ2-7, with D unresolved. CDR3 size: 11 residues. Deletions cut 4 bases from V and 6 bases from J, with 7 bases between. Germline assignment: CDR1 SNHLY and CDR2 FYNNEI. The CDR3 is CASSAGFEQYF. CDR3 nucleotide sequence: TGTGCCAGCAGTGCCGGGTTCGAGCAGTACTTC.

This chain uses TRBV30 with TRBJ1-4; D not resolved. Germline V gives CDR1 GTSNPN, CDR2 SVGIG (reference sequence). Trimming pared 4 bases from V and 6 bases from J, leaving 12 bases between. The CDR3 extends over 13 amino acids. The CDR3 sequence: CAWNGRPDEKLFF. CDR3 nucleotides: TGTGCCTGGAATGGACGGCCCGATGAAAAACTGTTTTTT.

A word on this clone: The sample carries other DNA sequences with the same CDR3. The gene calls are TRBV5-4 and TRBJ2-7; 11 bases fit TRBD2. The germline V gene has CDR1 SGHNT and CDR2 YYREEE (reference sequence). J was trimmed by 3 bases and V by 0 bases; bases with no gene match: 2. The CDR3 runs 15 residues. CDR3 protein: CASSLGLAGNYEQYF. The CDR3 DNA follows: TGTGCCAGCAGCTTGGGACTAGCGGGGAACTACGAGCAGTACTTC.

This chain connects TRBV7-2 to TRBJ2-5, with TRBD1 matching 8 bases. The V and J ends lost 5 bases and 2 bases, in that order; junction bases with no gene match: 4. The CDR3 extends over 14 amino acids. CDR1 is SGHTA and CDR2 is FQGNSA in the germline V gene. This CDR3 is CASSPRTGQETQYF. The CDR3 nucleotides are TGTGCCAGCAGCCCCCGGACAGGGCAAGAGACCCAGTACTTC.

The rearrangement joins TRBV29-1 to TRBJ1-1; the D is unclear. The germline V gene has CDR1 SQVTM and CDR2 ANQGSEA. The CDR3 sequence is 14 residues long. Trimming took off 4 bases at V and 1 base at J, with 13 bases between the two ends. CDR3 protein: CSVVANSQNTEAFF. CDR3 bases: TGCAGCGTTGTCGCAAACAGTCAGAACACTGAAGCTTTCTTT.

This chain connects TRBV2 to TRBJ2-5; either TRBD1 or TRBD2 may supply D (5 bases each). Germline V lookup: CDR1 SNHLY, CDR2 FYNNEI. With 5 bases removed from V and 5 bases from J, the gap between germline ends came to 12 bases. The CDR3 extends over 13 amino acids. The CDR3 nucleotides are TGTGCCAGCAGTAGAGGGACCCAGGAGACCCAGTACTTC. Protein: CASSRGTQETQYF.

The V call is TRBV25-1, the J call TRBJ2-1; a weak D match, TRBD1 (6 bases). The V gene's germline CDR1 is MGHDK and CDR2 SYGVNS. Deletions cut 7 bases from V and 4 bases from J, with 17 bases between. The CDR3 extends over 15 amino acids. CDR3 region: CASISSDSRYNEQFF. As DNA, the CDR3 is TGTGCCAGCATCTCTTCGGACAGCCGGTACAATGAGCAGTTCTTC.

The chain joins TRBV10-3 to TRBJ2-7; 8 nucleotides match TRBD2. The V gene end was trimmed by 10 bases and the J gene end by 2 bases; junction bases not matched to a gene: 10. The CDR3 extends over 14 amino acids. CDR1 and CDR2 from the germline V gene are ENHRY and SYGVKD. CDR3 in DNA: TGTGCCACGTACAGCGGGAGAGAGCCCTACGAGCAGTACTTC. It codes for CATYSGREPYEQYF.

The gene calls are TRBV7-9 and TRBJ1-6; no clear D. CDR1 and CDR2 from the germline V gene are SEHNR and FQNEAQ (reference sequence). CDR3 size: 16 residues. Trimming left V 6 bases short and J 1 base short, with 13 bases between. CDR3 loop: CASRLIRPSYNSPLHF. Written as DNA, the CDR3 is TGTGCCAGCAGGTTAATCCGCCCGTCCTATAATTCACCCCTCCACTTT.

The V and J genes are TRBV6-1 and TRBJ2-7; TRBD2 agrees at 8 bases. This CDR3 is 14 amino acids long. The J segment lost 2 bases and the V segment lost 6 bases, leaving 6 bases of the junction unmatched. CDR1 is MNHNS and CDR2 is SASEGT in the germline V gene. The CDR3, as DNA: TGTGCCAGCAGAACTAGCGGAAGAACCTACGAGCAGTACTTC. As protein: CASRTSGRTYEQYF.

The genes are TRBV10-1 and TRBJ1-4, with 10 positions matching TRBD1. Unmatched junction bases numbered 3, after V lost 9 bases and J lost 2 bases. From germline, CDR1 is WNHNN and CDR2 SYGVQD (reference sequence). The CDR3 contains 14 residues. CDR3 protein: CARLTGGTNEKLFF. The CDR3 nucleotides read TGCGCCAGGTTGACAGGGGGCACTAATGAAAAACTGTTTTTT.

This sequence joins TRBV4-1 and TRBJ1-3, with a possible D match to TRBD1 (5 bases). Germline V lookup: CDR1 MGHRA, CDR2 YSYEKL. V lost 4 bases and J 2 bases, leaving 18 bases between the germline ends. There are 17 residues in the CDR3. The CDR3 region is CASSLEGLGDPGNTIYF. As DNA, the CDR3 is TGCGCCAGCAGCCTTGAGGGGTTGGGGGACCCTGGAAACACCATATATTTT.

The V gene is TRBV5-4, the J gene TRBJ2-7, with D hard to call. Germline loops: CDR1 SGHNT, CDR2 YYREEE (reference sequence). The CDR3 loop spans 14 amino acids. Trimming took off 1 base at V and 2 bases at J, with 10 bases between the two ends. The CDR3 DNA follows: TGTGCCAGCAGCTTGCGGACGGTAACCTACGAGCAGTACTTC. This encodes CASSLRTVTYEQYF.

The V and J genes are TRBV18 and TRBJ1-6, with 8 bases lining up with TRBD1. Trimming took 2 bases from V and 9 from J; bases not matched to a gene: 6. Germline CDR1 is KGHSH and CDR2 is LQKENI. CDR3 length: 15 residues. The CDR3 reads CASSPIQGAFSPLHF. DNA of the CDR3: TGTGCCAGCTCACCAATCCAGGGGGCATTTTCACCCCTCCACTTT.

CDR3 DNA: TGTGCCAGCAGCCAAATTGGACAATACGAGCAGTACTTC. Encoded protein: CASSQIGQYEQYF. The rearrangement uses TRBV5-4 and TRBJ2-7; the D gene is possibly TRBD1 (5 bases). The CDR3 contains 13 residues. The V end lost 4 bases, the J end lost 4 bases, and 12 bases lay between the germline ends. Germline assignment: CDR1 SGHNT and CDR2 YYREEE (reference sequence).

The CDR3 DNA is TGTGCCATCAGTGAGTCAGCGGCCACACCCCAGCATTTT. Amino acids: CAISESAATPQHF. The chain joins TRBV10-3 to TRBJ1-5; D gene ambiguous. The V and J ends lost 0 bases and 10 bases respectively, with 10 bases between them. The CDR3 runs to 13 residues. Germline CDR1 is ENHRY and CDR2 is SYGVKD.